A single sample gave rise to the 20 T cell receptor beta chains below, sequenced in a study of blood T cell repertoires in COVID-19. Profiled with immunoSEQ multiplex PCR; TCRdb holds only in-frame clones, not every one. The sample lists about 400,000 clones; about 83% were seen once. Specimen: PBMCs or T cells enriched from blood (not recorded which). The receptors were gathered from a woman aged 45-65 years who had recovered from COVID-19.

The chain combines TRBV4-2 with TRBJ2-5, with 8 bases that match TRBD2. In germline, CDR1 is LGHNA, CDR2 YNFKEQ. Losses at the gene ends were 0 bases for V and 5 bases for J; bases not matched to a gene: 8. This CDR3 region has 16 residues. Written as DNA, the CDR3 is TGTGCCAGCAGCCAAGAGCGGGCTAGCGGGCTCGAGACCCAGTACTTC. Translated: CASSQERASGLETQYF.

The chain carries TRBV10-3 and TRBJ1-6; 9 nucleotides line up with TRBD1. V was pared by 4 bases and J by 9 bases, with 4 bases of the junction left unmatched. CDR3 size: 14 residues. Germline V gene lookup returns CDR1 ENHRY and CDR2 SYGVKD. This CDR3 is CAISADRGGSPLHF. In DNA form, the CDR3 reads TGTGCCATCAGTGCGGACAGGGGAGGTTCACCCCTCCACTTT.

V is TRBV27 and J is TRBJ1-3, with D perhaps matching TRBD1 (6 bases). Between the trimmed V and J ends, which lost 5 bases and 4 bases, there was a span of 15 bases. The CDR3 consists of 15 residues. In germline, CDR1 is MNHEY, CDR2 SMNVEV (reference sequence). The CDR3 reads CASSRGGLTGNTIYF. The CDR3, as DNA: TGTGCCAGCAGTCGGGGGGGGCTAACAGGAAACACCATATATTTT.

The chain is built from TRBV5-1 and TRBJ1-2; possible D gene TRBD1, 5 bases. CDR1 is SGHRS, CDR2 YFSETQ, per germline. CDR3 length: 14 amino acids. V gave up 0 bases and J gave up 7 bases, with 13 bases separating them. This CDR3 is CASSLGNQGSGYTF. The CDR3, as DNA: TGCGCCAGCAGCTTGGGAAACCAGGGCTCTGGCTACACCTTC.

V gene TRBV7-6 combines with J gene TRBJ2-5, with a weak D call TRBD2 (7 bases). Trimming cost V 5 bases and J 5 bases, with 24 bases left between them. CDR3 length equals 17 residues. Germline CDR1 reads SGHVS; CDR2 reads FNYEAQ. The CDR3 bases are TGTGCCAGCAGCCTATCGTCGGTGGGAGGGGGACGGGAGACCCAGTACTTC. This codes for CASSLSSVGGGRETQYF.

The chain combines TRBV28 with TRBJ1-6; 8 bases map to TRBD1. V shed 5 bases and J 7 bases; nucleotides not matched to a gene: 7. From germline, CDR1 is MDHEN and CDR2 SYDVKM. The CDR3 has 15 residues. As DNA, the CDR3 is TGTGCCAGCAGTGACTCAGGGGGCCTAAATTCACCCCTCCACTTT. It codes for CASSDSGGLNSPLHF.

CDR3 coding DNA: TGTGCCAGCAGTTTGGGCGGGGCGGGGGGGACCGGGGAGCTGTTTTTT. Translation gives CASSLGGAGGTGELFF. The chain links TRBV27 to TRBJ2-2; 9 bases map to TRBD2. This CDR3 contains 16 residues. Losses at the gene ends were 3 bases for V and 5 bases for J; bases not matched to a gene: 7. Per germline, CDR1 MNHEY and CDR2 SMNVEV (reference sequence).

The genes are TRBV28 and TRBJ1-1; TRBD1 aligns across 7 bases. The CDR3 spans 16 residues. In germline, CDR1 is MDHEN, CDR2 SYDVKM. Trimming removed 3 bases from V and 0 bases from J; junction bases left unmatched: 7. CDR3 residues: CASSLGDRALNTEAFF. DNA for the CDR3: TGTGCCAGCAGTTTGGGTGACAGGGCTTTGAACACTGAAGCTTTCTTT.

The V and J genes are TRBV13 and TRBJ2-6, with D maybe TRBD1 (6 bases). The CDR3 loop spans 15 amino acids. Germline CDR1 is PRHDT and CDR2 is FYEKMQ (reference sequence). V dropped 5 bases and J dropped 4 bases, with 12 bases sitting between them. DNA for the CDR3: TGTGCCAGCAGCCTGACAGGCTACGGGGCCAACGTCCTGACTTTC. Amino acid sequence: CASSLTGYGANVLTF.

Of note for this clone: Other nucleotide sequences from this sample produce the same CDR3. J is TRBJ1-1 and V is TRBV29-1; TRBD1 is a possible D gene (6 bases). Germline V gene lookup returns CDR1 SQVTM and CDR2 ANQGSEA. V was pared by 6 bases and J by 0 bases, with 11 bases between. The CDR3 consists of 13 residues. CDR3: CSVQGLMNTEAFF. DNA for the CDR3: TGCAGCGTACAGGGCCTTATGAACACTGAAGCTTTCTTT.

The chain couples TRBV19 to TRBJ1-6; 7 bases fit TRBD1. The CDR3 has 14 amino acids. In germline, CDR1 is LNHDA, CDR2 SQIVND (reference sequence). The CDR3 DNA reads as TGTGCTGCGGACTCGGGGACAGTTAATTCACCCCTCCACTTT. This gives the protein CAADSGTVNSPLHF.

The V and J genes are TRBV7-8 and TRBJ1-6, with 9 bases lining up with TRBD1. V lost 4 bases and J lost 9; bases outside the gene matches: 7. The CDR3 runs to 15 residues. Germline values: CDR1 SGHVS, CDR2 FQNEAQ. This CDR3 is CASSYDRGQGSPLHF. The CDR3 DNA sequence: TGTGCCAGCAGCTATGACAGGGGACAGGGTTCACCCCTCCACTTT.

The gene calls are TRBV7-9 and TRBJ1-1, with D unclear. Trimming shortened V by 3 bases and J by 0 bases, and 11 bases separated the two germline ends. CDR1 and CDR2 from the germline V gene are SEHNR and FQNEAQ (reference sequence). The CDR3 loop spans 15 amino acids. CDR3 residues: CASSFRAGMNTEAFF. CDR3 nucleotides: TGTGCCAGCAGCTTCCGGGCGGGTATGAACACTGAAGCTTTCTTT.

The chain carries TRBV5-4 and TRBJ1-1; 10 bases align to TRBD1. From germline, CDR1 is SGHNT and CDR2 YYREEE (reference sequence). The CDR3 is made up of 16 amino acids. V was clipped by 4 bases and J by 0 bases; unmatched bases: 6. The CDR3 loop is CASSVDRGLMNTEAFF. The CDR3 coding sequence is TGTGCCAGCAGCGTAGACAGGGGGCTAATGAACACTGAAGCTTTCTTT.

The CDR3 is CATRPDRVGNTIYF. For the CDR3, the DNA is TGTGCCACACGTCCGGACAGGGTCGGAAACACCATATATTTT. The genes are TRBV19 and TRBJ1-3; TRBD1 aligns across 8 bases. The germline V gene has CDR1 LNHDA and CDR2 SQIVND (reference sequence). Losses at the gene ends were 10 bases for V and 4 bases for J; bases not matched to a gene: 9. The CDR3 length is 14 residues.

The chain combines TRBV7-3 with TRBJ1-1; D possibly corresponds to TRBD1 (5 bases). Germline V gene data show CDR1 as SGHTA and CDR2 as FQGTGA. CDR3 length: 15 residues. V was trimmed by 1 base and J by 0 bases, leaving 9 bases between them. The CDR3 loop is CASSLRTGLNTEAFF. CDR3 bases: TGTGCCAGCAGCTTAAGAACAGGTTTGAACACTGAAGCTTTCTTT.

The genes are TRBV11-3 and TRBJ1-1, with 7 bases identical to TRBD1. Germline loops: CDR1 SGHNT, CDR2 YENEEA. Trimming at V came to 5 bases and at J to 3 bases, leaving 6 bases not matched to a gene. This CDR3 is built from 14 residues. The CDR3 bases are TGTGCCAGCAGCCTGACAGGGTATGACACTGAAGCTTTCTTT. It yields the protein CASSLTGYDTEAFF.

The chain carries TRBV6-5 and TRBJ1-1; D may be TRBD1 (5 bases). CDR3 length: 12 amino acids. V lost 7 bases and J lost 9, with 15 bases in between. Germline loops: CDR1 MNHEY, CDR2 SVGAGI. CDR3 coding DNA: TGTGCCAGCACCGGAGGAGGGGCCCAAGCTTTCTTT. Amino acid sequence: CASTGGGAQAFF.

The J gene is TRBJ2-2, the V gene TRBV3-1 (or the pseudogene TRBV3-2), with D uncertain. V dropped 1 base and J dropped 1 base, with 7 bases sitting between them. The CDR3 sequence is 15 residues long. The germline V gene has CDR1 LGHDT and CDR2 YNNKEL (reference sequence). CDR3 DNA sequence: TGTGCCAGCAGCCAAGCGCAGGTGAACACCGGGGAGCTGTTTTTT. Protein product: CASSQAQVNTGELFF.

CDR3 DNA: TGTGCCAGCAGCTCGGACTCTACCGGGGAGCTGTTTTTT. It encodes CASSSDSTGELFF. The V call is TRBV7-3, the J call TRBJ2-2; D perhaps matches TRBD2 (5 bases). The CDR3 is 13 amino acids. Germline V gives CDR1 SGHTA, CDR2 FQGTGA. Trimming took 4 bases from V and 5 from J, leaving 8 bases between them.